Following are 6 T cell receptor beta chains from one sample sequenced in a study of CD8 T cells in ankylosing spondylitis. Study-wide points: A TCR beta motif of fewer than ten highly homologous variants seemed to mark ankylosing spondylitis blood.

TCRdb recomputed calls from the 5' RACE reads with MiXCR, one row per CDR3 protein. This sample has about 540,000 distinct CDR3 sequences, with roughly 13% found just once. Antigens for these TCRs are unknown. The sequenced sample was blood, either unsorted or a sorted T cell fraction (not recorded which). All receptors come from a male donor with ankylosing spondylitis.

This clonotype was counted many times. This chain uses TRBV5-1 with TRBJ1-1; D remains ambiguous. This CDR3 has 13 amino acids. Germline V gives CDR1 SGHRS, CDR2 YFSETQ. V lost 0 bases, J lost 5 bases, and 8 bases lay in between. CDR3 in amino acids: CASSLEGKTEAFF. In DNA form, the CDR3 reads TGCGCCAGCAGCTTGGAAGGGAAGACTGAAGCTTTCTTT. Drawing the rest from reference TRBV5-1 and TRBJ1-1, the complete variable domain is KAGVTQTPRYLIKTRGQQVTLSCSPISGHRSVSWYQQTPGQGLQFLFEYFSETQRNKGNFPGRFSGRQFSNSRSEMNVSTLELGDSALYLCASSLEGKTEAFFGQGTRLTVV.

V is TRBV19 and J is TRBJ1-2; a possible D gene is TRBD1 (5 bases). Germline V gene data show CDR1 as LNHDA and CDR2 as SQIVND (reference sequence). The CDR3 has 14 amino acids. V was pared by 3 bases and J by 4 bases, with 12 bases between. The CDR3 is CASSIGPGPYGYTF. CDR3 coding DNA: TGTGCCAGTAGTATCGGTCCGGGACCCTATGGCTACACCTTC.

This clonotype was seen only a few times. The chain couples TRBV12-3 or TRBV12-4 to TRBJ2-3; weak D call: TRBD2 (6 bases). The CDR3 spans 15 residues. V lost 4 bases and J lost 2, with 13 bases in between. This chain's CDR3 is CASSSRDLHTDTQYF. CDR3 DNA sequence: TGTGCCAGCAGTTCCCGGGACTTACACACAGATACGCAGTATTTT.

In this sample, this clonotype turned up many times. The chain couples TRBV5-1 to TRBJ2-2, with 10 bases fitting TRBD2. This CDR3 contains 15 residues. Germline V gene lookup returns CDR1 SGHRS and CDR2 YFSETQ. V lost 2 bases, J lost 7 bases, and 5 bases stayed unmatched. CDR3 sequence: CASSFLAGENGELFF. CDR3 sequence (DNA): TGCGCCAGCAGCTTCCTAGCGGGAGAGAACGGGGAGCTGTTTTTT.

In its sample, this clonotype was seen a few times. The V and J genes are TRBV5-1 and TRBJ1-3, with D possibly being TRBD1 (6 bases). Germline V gene lookup returns CDR1 SGHRS and CDR2 YFSETQ. The CDR3 loop spans 15 amino acids. Trimming removed 4 bases from V and 2 bases from J, with 13 bases in between. The CDR3 nucleotides are TGCGCCAGCAGCCGGGACACCGAGCCTGGAAACACCATATATTTT. Protein sequence: CASSRDTEPGNTIYF.

This clonotype has more than one count but fewer than ten. This CDR3 is CASSSEPGGINNEQFF. Written as DNA, the CDR3 is TGCGCCAGCAGCTCCGAGCCGGGGGGCATTAACAATGAGCAGTTCTTC. The chain carries TRBV5-1 and TRBJ2-1; weak D call: TRBD2 (7 bases). This CDR3 contains 16 residues. V shed 3 bases and J shed 5 bases, with 18 bases lying between them. Germline lookup yields CDR1 SGHRS and CDR2 YFSETQ. Based on the CDR3 plus reference TRBV5-1 and TRBJ2-1, the full variable domain is KAGVTQTPRYLIKTRGQQVTLSCSPISGHRSVSWYQQTPGQGLQFLFEYFSETQRNKGNFPGRFSGRQFSNSRSEMNVSTLELGDSALYLCASSSEPGGINNEQFFGPGTRLTVL.